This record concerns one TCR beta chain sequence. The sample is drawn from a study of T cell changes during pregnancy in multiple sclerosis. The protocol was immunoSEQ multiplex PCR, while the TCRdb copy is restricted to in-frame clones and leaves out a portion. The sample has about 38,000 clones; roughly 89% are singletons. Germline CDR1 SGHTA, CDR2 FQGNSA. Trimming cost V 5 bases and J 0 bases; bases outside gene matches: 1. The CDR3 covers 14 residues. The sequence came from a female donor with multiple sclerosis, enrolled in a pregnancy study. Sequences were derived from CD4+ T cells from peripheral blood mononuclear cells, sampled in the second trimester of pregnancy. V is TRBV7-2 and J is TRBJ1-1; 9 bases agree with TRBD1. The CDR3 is CASSRDRVNTEAFF. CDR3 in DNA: TGTGCCAGCAGCCGGGACAGGGTGAACACTGAAGCTTTCTTT.